Described below is a single T cell receptor beta chain sequence and its context. What antigen it recognizes has not been identified. The record has no base qualities; no much larger clone is one base away. Taken from cysteine to phenylalanine, the CDR3 has 16 residues. The retained sequence is limited to the CDR3, 48 bases, with the frame set at the first base. Per the germline V gene, SNHLY is the CDR1 and FYNNEI is the CDR2. Trimming removed 4 bases from V and 4 bases from J; the gene matches leave 9 bases unexplained. The data are from a study of blood T cell repertoires in COVID-19 (TCRdb year 2020). Looking at the study overall: Collaborator samples came from the United States, Italy and Spain and covered acute and convalescent phases of COVID-19. Samples were obtained from the ongoing ImmuneRACE study (first 160 participants) and from over 1,000 subjects provided by 6 global collaborators. Where HLA class I and class II types were available, the types were taken from metadata supplied by the sample provider, not from assay-based typing. The prospective study material was composed of cDNA or gDNA derived from T cells, B-cell-depleted T cells, or PBMCs. Sample metadata almost always included a de-identified subject ID, COVID-19 status, age in years and sex. The dataset comprised deeply sampled blood TCRbeta repertoires from subjects exposed to, actively infected with, or recovered from COVID-19. The repertoires were made available in a free public database intended to serve as a resource for research on the immune response to SARS-CoV-2.

Participants in the prospective study were enrolled through a virtual design, were aged roughly 18 to 100 years, and lived in 20 to 30 United States geographic areas. To assign participants to cohorts, the prospective study relied on clinical history that participants themselves reported in a screening survey and a study questionnaire. In the prospective study, mobile phlebotomists collected whole blood, serum and a nasopharyngeal or oropharyngeal swab from each participant. Prospective study participants could optionally give additional blood draws and questionnaires over an approximately two-month period. Blood samples from the prospective study were shipped frozen or at room temperature prior to DNA extraction. Findings and caveats that apply to the study as a whole: Clinical and demographic metadata were provided uncurated, with the amount varying by source and participant.

The immunoSEQ Assay, a bias-controlled multiplex PCR, was used to amplify TCRbeta CDR3 regions from genomic DNA. On the authors' methods: The number of nucleated cells in each sample was estimated by amplification of reference gene primers within the assay. Sequence reads were collapsed and filtered to measure the absolute abundance of every unique TCRbeta CDR3 rearrangement. For each sample, productive Simpson clonality was calculated by taking the square root of Simpson's diversity index across productive rearrangements. TCRdb took over this immuneACCESS table, retaining in-frame rearrangements with V and J assigned. Such tables are incomplete; in checked studies, under half of the missing clones stem from an unresolved V gene, and the remainder is unexplained. V, J and clone size derive from that table, while D and trimming were established from the DNA sequence. In this sample the table shows approximately 140,000 clones, about 83% of which occur a single time. Jointly, the top ten make up around 3.2% of the sample.

The sequence was collected from a woman in her fifties or sixties with acute COVID-19. This receptor chain uses TRBV2 and TRBJ2-2, with 7 bases in between that match TRBD2. The sequencing sample was made of PBMCs or T cells enriched from blood (not recorded which). The nucleotide sequence reads as follows: TGTGCCAGCAGTGTCCGCGCGGGAGTAGGCACCGGGGAGCTGTTTTTT. This translates into CASSVRAGVGTGELFF.